The 9 T cell receptor beta chains presented below share a single source sample, sequenced in a study of T cells after posttransplantation cyclophosphamide. The repertoire was sequenced with immunoSEQ multiplex PCR; TCRdb's copy has only in-frame clones and lacks some. The sample records fewer than 8,500 clones, 82% being singletons. Treatment was busulfan-fludarabine conditioning, a marrow graft, and cyclophosphamide on days +3 and +4. Sequences were derived from CD8+ T cells sorted from PBMCs, sampled approximately 1,300 days after allogeneic stem cell transplant with posttransplant cyclophosphamide. The source is a female patient aged 50-59 years who received an allogeneic stem cell transplant from a related donor, was CMV-positive, and had no GVHD. The T cells may come from the graft donor.

The chain couples TRBV29-1 to TRBJ1-4, with TRBD1 as a possible D gene (5 bases). V was pared by 7 bases and J by 7 bases, with 19 bases between. The CDR3 covers 14 residues. Germline CDR1 reads SQVTM; CDR2 reads ANQGSEA. The DNA of the CDR3 is TGCAGCGCTTATATATGGGGCTGGGGTGAAAAACTGTTTTTT. Translation gives CSAYIWGWGEKLFF.

In regard to this clone: At one of its ends the junction is not consistent with the germline gene, which may arise from a read error. The rearrangement links TRBV19 to TRBJ2-7; 11 bases align to TRBD2. Germline V gene data show CDR1 as LNHDA and CDR2 as SQIVND (reference sequence). The CDR3 is 12 residues long. The CDR3 region is CASSLAGGPWDF. In DNA, the CDR3 is TGTGCCAGTAGTTTAGCGGGAGGGCCCTGGGACTTC. Based on the CDR3 plus reference TRBV19 and TRBJ2-7, the full variable domain is DGGITQSPKYLFRKEGQNVTLSCEQNLNHDAMYWYRQDPGQGLRLIYYSQIVNDFQKGDIAEGYSVSREKKESFPLTVTSAQKNPTAFYLCASSLAGGPWDFGPGTRLTVT.

This clone was seen a few times. J is TRBJ1-4 and V is TRBV5-1, with 10 bases identical to TRBD1. CDR3 size: 15 residues. V shed 4 bases, J shed 10 bases, and the junction held 10 bases outside the gene matches. CDR1 and CDR2 (germline): SGHRS, YFSETQ. The CDR3 DNA is TGCGCCAGCAGCGGGGGGACAGGGGTCGGGGGAAAACTGTTTTTT. As protein: CASSGGTGVGGKLFF. Full variable domain (outside the CDR3, taken from reference TRBV5-1 and TRBJ1-4): KAGVTQTPRYLIKTRGQQVTLSCSPISGHRSVSWYQQTPGQGLQFLFEYFSETQRNKGNFPGRFSGRQFSNSRSEMNVSTLELGDSALYLCASSGGTGVGGKLFFGSGTQLSVL.

The chain is built from TRBV27 and TRBJ1-1, with no clear D. The CDR3 totals 14 residues. Germline-derived CDR1 and CDR2 are MNHEY and SMNVEV (reference sequence). V lost 1 base to trimming and J lost 1 base, with 7 bases between them. CDR3 coding DNA: TGTGCCAGCAGTTTATGGGCGGGGAACACTGAAGCTTTCTTT. Encoded protein: CASSLWAGNTEAFF.

This clone was observed a single time. This chain joins TRBV9 and TRBJ2-7; D gene uncertain. From germline, CDR1 is SGDLS and CDR2 YYNGEE. V lost 4 bases to trimming and J lost 1 base, with 6 bases between them. This CDR3 is built from 12 residues. The CDR3 DNA reads TGTGCCAGCAGCTCCATTTCCTACGAGCAGTACTTC. It is translated as CASSSISYEQYF.

V and J are TRBV28 and TRBJ1-5; unclear D gene. Germline loops: CDR1 MDHEN, CDR2 SYDVKM. Trimming shortened V by 7 bases and J by 6 bases, and 19 bases separated the two germline ends. This CDR3 spans 15 amino acids. The CDR3: CASTLPGRVPQPQHF. Written as DNA, the CDR3 is TGTGCCAGCACCCTCCCCGGGAGGGTCCCTCAGCCCCAGCATTTT.

The chain is built from TRBV7-6 and TRBJ2-7, with 8 nucleotides matching TRBD2. Germline V gives CDR1 SGHVS, CDR2 FNYEAQ. Trimming removed 1 base from V and 7 bases from J; junction bases left unmatched: 3. The CDR3 is 13 amino acids. CDR3 in amino acids: CASSLERGGEQYF. CDR3 coding DNA: TGTGCCAGCAGCTTAGAACGGGGGGGGGAGCAGTACTTC. Full variable domain (missing parts from reference TRBV7-6 and TRBJ2-7): GAGVSQSPRYKVTKRGQDVALRCDPISGHVSLYWYRQALGQGPEFLTYFNYEAQQDKSGLPNDRFSAERPEGSISTLTIQRTEQRDSAMYRCASSLERGGEQYFGPGTRLTVT.

The chain is built from TRBV4-2 and TRBJ1-3; D not resolved. The CDR3 extends over 16 amino acids. Per germline, CDR1 LGHNA and CDR2 YNFKEQ. Trimming removed 2 bases from V and 0 bases from J, with 11 bases in between. CDR3 protein: CASSQPLAFSGNTIYF. CDR3 coding DNA: TGTGCCAGCAGCCAACCTCTCGCGTTCTCTGGAAACACCATATATTTT.

The chain uses TRBV9 and TRBJ1-1, with 7 nucleotides matching TRBD1. From germline, CDR1 is SGDLS and CDR2 YYNGEE. The ends lost 4 bases at V and 2 bases at J; junction bases unmatched: 11. CDR3 size: 16 residues. The CDR3 nucleotides are TGTGCCAGCAGCCTCAATCCGGGACAGAGTAACACTGAAGCTTTCTTT. The encoded protein is CASSLNPGQSNTEAFF.